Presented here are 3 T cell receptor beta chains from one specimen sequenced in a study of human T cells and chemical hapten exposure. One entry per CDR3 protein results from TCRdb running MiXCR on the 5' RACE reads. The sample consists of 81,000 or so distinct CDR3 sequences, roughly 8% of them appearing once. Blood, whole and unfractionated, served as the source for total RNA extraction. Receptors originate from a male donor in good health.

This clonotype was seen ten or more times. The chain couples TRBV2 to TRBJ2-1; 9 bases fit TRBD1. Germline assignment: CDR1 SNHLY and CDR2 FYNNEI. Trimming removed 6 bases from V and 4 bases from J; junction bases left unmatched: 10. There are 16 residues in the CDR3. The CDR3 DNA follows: TGTGCCAGCAGACCGGGACAGGGAAGTTGGTACAATGAGCAGTTCTTC. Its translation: CASRPGQGSWYNEQFF.

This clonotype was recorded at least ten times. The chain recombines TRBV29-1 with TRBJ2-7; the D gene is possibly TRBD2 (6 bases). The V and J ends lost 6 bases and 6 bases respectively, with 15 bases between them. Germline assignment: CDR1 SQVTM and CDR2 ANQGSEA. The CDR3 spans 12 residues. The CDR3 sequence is CSVSGSLGEQYF. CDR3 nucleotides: TGCAGCGTGTCCGGGAGTCTTGGCGAGCAGTACTTC.

The CDR3 loop reads CASSFRGQGGDEQYF. As DNA, the CDR3 is TGTGCCAGCAGCTTTAGGGGACAGGGAGGCGACGAGCAGTACTTC. V gene TRBV7-9 combines with J gene TRBJ2-7; TRBD1 aligns across 9 bases. Losses at the gene ends were 3 bases for V and 5 bases for J; bases not matched to a gene: 8. The germline CDR1 and CDR2 sequences are SEHNR and FQNEAQ (reference sequence). The CDR3 contains 15 residues.